The source of this TCR beta chain is a study of CD8 T cells in ankylosing spondylitis. Construction of TCR beta libraries was performed using quantitative 5'-RACE with molecular barcodes. TCRdb fed the 5' RACE reads into MiXCR, producing one record per CDR3 protein. This table holds approximately 100,000 distinct CDR3 sequences, about 7.7% found once. The sample holds many counts of this clonotype. Per germline, CDR1 LNHDA and CDR2 SQIVND (reference sequence). The CDR3 contains 14 residues. Between the trimmed V and J ends, which lost 6 bases and 6 bases, there was a span of 15 bases. The chain employs TRBV19 and TRBJ2-1, with D unresolved. This TCR came from a male donor with ankylosing spondylitis or in good health (not recorded which). Sequencing used blood, either unsorted or a sorted T cell fraction (not recorded which). The CDR3 region is CASSMLTRPNEQFF. The CDR3 DNA is TGTGCCAGTAGCATGCTGACCCGTCCCAATGAGCAGTTCTTC. The full variable domain, its missing parts supplied by reference TRBV19 and TRBJ2-1, is DGGITQSPKYLFRKEGQNVTLSCEQNLNHDAMYWYRQDPGQGLRLIYYSQIVNDFQKGDIAEGYSVSREKKESFPLTVTSAQKNPTAFYLCASSMLTRPNEQFFGPGTRLTVL.